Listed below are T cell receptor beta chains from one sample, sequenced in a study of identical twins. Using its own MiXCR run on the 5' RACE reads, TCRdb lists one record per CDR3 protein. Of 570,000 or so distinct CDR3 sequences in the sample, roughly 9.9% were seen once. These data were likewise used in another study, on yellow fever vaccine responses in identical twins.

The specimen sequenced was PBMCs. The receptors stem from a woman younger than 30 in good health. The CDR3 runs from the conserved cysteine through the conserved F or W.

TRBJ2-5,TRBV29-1,CSVTSGGQETQYF
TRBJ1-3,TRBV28,CASSYTGSGGNTIYF
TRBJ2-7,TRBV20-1,CSGAGGPEQYF
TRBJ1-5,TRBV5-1,CASSLEARGLGQPQHF
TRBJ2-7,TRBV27,CASSIDRFGYEQYF
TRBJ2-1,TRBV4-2,CASSQDHLAGGPGFYNEQFF
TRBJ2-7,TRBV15,CATSSIGQGYEQYF
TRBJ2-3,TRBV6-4,CASSEGVTRTDTQYF
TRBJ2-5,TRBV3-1,CASCTSGEETQYF
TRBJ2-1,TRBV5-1,CASSLGGFSYNEQFF
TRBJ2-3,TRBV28,CASSHGLAGGTDTQYF
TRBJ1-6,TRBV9,CASSAGRAGSPLHF
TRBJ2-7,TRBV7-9,CASSLPEDRAPYEQYF
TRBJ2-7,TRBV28,CASSSSWDEQYF
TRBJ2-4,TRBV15,CATSRGDGLAKNIQYF
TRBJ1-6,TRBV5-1,CASSLGDRGNNSPLHF
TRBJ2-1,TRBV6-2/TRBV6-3,CASSYFGITGIGRDNEQFF
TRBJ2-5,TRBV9,CASSVDASSRWGETQYF
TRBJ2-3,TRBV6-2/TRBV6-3,CASSYSRTGGSSSGVTDTQYF
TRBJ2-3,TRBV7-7,CAVASGGALSTDTQYF
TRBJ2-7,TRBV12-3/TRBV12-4,CASSETASSYEQYF
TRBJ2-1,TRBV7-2,CASGDRRLGNEQFF
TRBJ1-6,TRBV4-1,CASSHGPFSYNSPLHF
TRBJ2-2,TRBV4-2,CASSERQGAADGELFF
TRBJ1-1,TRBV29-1,CSVETSSEAFF
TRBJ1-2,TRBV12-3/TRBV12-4,CASSSDRAAFEGYTF
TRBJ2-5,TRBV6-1,CASSLTGTVTQYF
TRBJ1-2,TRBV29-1,CSVRDGTAYGYTF
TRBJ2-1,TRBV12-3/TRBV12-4,CASSNQGYNEQFF
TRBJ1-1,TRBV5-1,CASSQDRRQGAMNTEAFF
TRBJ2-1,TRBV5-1,CASSLRQGPNYNEQFF
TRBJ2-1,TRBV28,CASSVRLAGIEQFF
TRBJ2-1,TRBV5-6,CASSLFRGTGENEQFF
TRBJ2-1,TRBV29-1,CSVDRGSSYNEQFF
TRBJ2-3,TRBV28,CASSHRTSGQYF
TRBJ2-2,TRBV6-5,CASSLGSGYTGELFF
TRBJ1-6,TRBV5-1,CASSLDRGANSPLHF
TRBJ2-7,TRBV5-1,CASSLQTSTYEQYF
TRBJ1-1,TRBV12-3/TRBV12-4,CASRTRGRVNTEAFF
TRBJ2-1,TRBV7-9,CASSPLAAYNEQFF
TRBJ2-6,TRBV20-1,CSANSRGAGANVLTF
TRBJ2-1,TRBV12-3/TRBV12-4,CASLGQGAPPYNEQFF
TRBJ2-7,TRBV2,CASRGGGQYF
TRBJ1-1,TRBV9,CASSVGTLGDTEAFF
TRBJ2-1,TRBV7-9,CASSSPWRASYNEQFF
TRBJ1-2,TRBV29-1,CSVEGLNYGYTF
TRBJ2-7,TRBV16,CASSQEAGYYEQYF
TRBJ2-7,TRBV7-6,CASSSGDREYF
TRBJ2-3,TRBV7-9,CASSPFAGDTQYF
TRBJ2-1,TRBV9,CASGKTSGSHNEQFF
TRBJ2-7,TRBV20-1,CSAANPSGPKFYEQYF